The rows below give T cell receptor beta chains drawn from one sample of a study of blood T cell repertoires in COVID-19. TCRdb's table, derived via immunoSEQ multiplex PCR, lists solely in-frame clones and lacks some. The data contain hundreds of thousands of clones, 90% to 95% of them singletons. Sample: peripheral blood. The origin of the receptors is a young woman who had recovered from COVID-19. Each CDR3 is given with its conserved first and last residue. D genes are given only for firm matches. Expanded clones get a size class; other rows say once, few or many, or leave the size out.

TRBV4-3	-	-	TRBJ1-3	TGCGCCAGCAGCCATGACCGAGGTAACAGGGCTGGAAACACCATATATTTT	CASSHDRGNRAGNTIYF
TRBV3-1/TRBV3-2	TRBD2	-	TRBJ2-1	TGTGCCAGCAGCCAGCCCATGGGGGGTAGGGGACTAGCGGACAATGAGCAGTTCTTC	CASSQPMGGRGLADNEQFF
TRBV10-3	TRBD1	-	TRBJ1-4	TGTGCCATCAAGAACAGGGGGGATGAAAAACTGTTTTTT	CAIKNRGDEKLFF
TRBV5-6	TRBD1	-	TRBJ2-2	TGTGCCAGCAGCTTCGGAGGACAGGTCGTAGCCGGGGAGCTGTTTTTT	CASSFGGQVVAGELFF
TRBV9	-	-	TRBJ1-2	TGTGCCAGCAGTGACCCTGCGGGGGGCTCTAACTATGGCTACACCTTC	CASSDPAGGSNYGYTF
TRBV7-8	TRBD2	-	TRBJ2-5	TGTGCCAGCGGCGCTAGCGGGAGAAGACAAGAGACCCAGTACTTC	CASGASGRRQETQYF
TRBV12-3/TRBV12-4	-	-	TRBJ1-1	TGTGCCAGCAGTTTACTCGCTTTACGGGAAGCTTTCTTT	CASSLLALREAFF
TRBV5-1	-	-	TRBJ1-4	TGCGCCAGCAGCTTGGTGTCAGGCAATGAAAAACTGTTTTTT	CASSLVSGNEKLFF
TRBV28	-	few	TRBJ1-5	TGTGCCAGCAGTTTATCATACAGGAGAAAGAATCAGCCCCAGCATTTT	CASSLSYRRKNQPQHF
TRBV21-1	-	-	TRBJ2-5	TGTGCCAGCAGCAGAGATGGGACAGAGAAAGAGACCCAGTACTTC	CASSRDGTEKETQYF
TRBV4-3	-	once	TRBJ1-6	TGCGCCAGCAGCCAAGATGCACAGGCTAATTCACCCCTCCACTTT	CASSQDAQANSPLHF
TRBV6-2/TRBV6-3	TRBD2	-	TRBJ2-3	TGTGCCAGCAGCCGAGCTAGCGGTCGAAAAACAGATACGCAGTATTTT	CASSRASGRKTDTQYF
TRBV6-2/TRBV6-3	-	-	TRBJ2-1	TGTGCCAGCAGTGGACCCCGGGGTAACCGGTTCTTC	CASSGPRGNRFF
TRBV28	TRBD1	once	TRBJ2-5	TGTGCCAGCAGTTTCGCCGGGGACAGGGGGCCGCAAGAGACCCAGTACTTC	CASSFAGDRGPQETQYF
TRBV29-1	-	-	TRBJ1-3	TGCAGCGTTTACAGCTCTGGAAACACCATATATTTT	CSVYSSGNTIYF
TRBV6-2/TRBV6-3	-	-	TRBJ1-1	TGTGCCAGCAGTTACTCGAGTACCCGGGGCACTGAAGCTTTCTTT	CASSYSSTRGTEAFF
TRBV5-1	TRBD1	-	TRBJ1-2	TGCGCCAGCAGCCTCGACAGGGCTAGTGGCTACACCTTC	CASSLDRASGYTF
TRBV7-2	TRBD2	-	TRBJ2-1	TGTGCCAGCAGCACTAGCGGGAGCTCCTACAATGAGCAGTTCTTC	CASSTSGSSYNEQFF
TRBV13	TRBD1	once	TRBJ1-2	TGTGCCAGCAGCCCGGGGACAGGGGGCGAAATATTGGACTATGGCTACACCTTC	CASSPGTGGEILDYGYTF
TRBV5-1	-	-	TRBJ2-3	TGCGCCAGCGCCCGTGGAGGAAGCACAGATACGCAGTATTTT	CASARGGSTDTQYF
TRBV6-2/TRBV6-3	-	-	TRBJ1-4	TGTGCCAGCAGTTACGGGGGGAAAGGTGAAAAACTGTTTTTT	CASSYGGKGEKLFF
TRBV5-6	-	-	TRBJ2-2	TGTGCCAGCAGCTATGCCCAACCGCGGAAGGCCGGGGAGCTGTTTTTT	CASSYAQPRKAGELFF
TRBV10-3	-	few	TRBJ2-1	TGTGCCATCAGTGAGTCGACTAGTTTAAACAATGAGCAGTTCTTC	CAISESTSLNNEQFF
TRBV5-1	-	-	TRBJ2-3	TGCGCCAGCAGCTTAGGGACAAGCACAGATACGCAGTATTTT	CASSLGTSTDTQYF
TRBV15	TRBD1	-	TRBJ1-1	TGTGCCACCAGCAGAGGGACAGGCTTTGAAGCTTTCTTT	CATSRGTGFEAFF
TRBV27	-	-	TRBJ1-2	TGTGCCAGCAGTCCTCAGGGAAACTATGGCTACACCTTC	CASSPQGNYGYTF
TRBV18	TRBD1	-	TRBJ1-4	TGTGCCAGCTCACCCCGGGACAGGGCTCTGAAGGGTGAAAAACTGTTTTTT	CASSPRDRALKGEKLFF
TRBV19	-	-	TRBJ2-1	TGTGCCAGTAGTATAGCGGGAGCCTCCTACAATGAGCAGTTCTTC	CASSIAGASYNEQFF
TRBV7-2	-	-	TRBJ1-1	TGTGCCAGCAGCGTCGTCAGGGTTGCGAACACTGAAGCTTTCTTT	CASSVVRVANTEAFF
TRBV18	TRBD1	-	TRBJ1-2	TGTGCCAGCTCACGAGGGACAGGGGATGGCTACACCTTC	CASSRGTGDGYTF
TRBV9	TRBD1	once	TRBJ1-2	TGTGCCAGCAGCACTCGACAGGGGGGGGATGGCTACACCTTC	CASSTRQGGDGYTF
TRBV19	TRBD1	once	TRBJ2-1	TGTGCCAGTAGTCCCGGGACAGGGGGCCGGCTCAATGAGCAGTTCTTC	CASSPGTGGRLNEQFF
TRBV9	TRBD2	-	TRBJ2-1	TGTGCCAGCAGCGTACGGGGGGAGGACAATGAGCAGTTCTTC	CASSVRGEDNEQFF
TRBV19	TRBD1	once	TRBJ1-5	TGTGCCAGTAGTATATTACAGGGGGCTGGCAATCAGCCCCAGCATTTT	CASSILQGAGNQPQHF
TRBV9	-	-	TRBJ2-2	TGTGCCAGCTCCTACTTAGGGGGCACCGGGGAGCTGTTTTTT	CASSYLGGTGELFF
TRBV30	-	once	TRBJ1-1	TGTGCCTCCCGCCTGGGGCTGAACACTGAAGCTTTCTTT	CASRLGLNTEAFF
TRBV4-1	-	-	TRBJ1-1	TGCGCCAGCAGCCAATTACCCGGGACACGGGGTAGAGCTTTCTTT	CASSQLPGTRGRAFF
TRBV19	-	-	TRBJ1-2	TGTGCCAGTAGTCCCCAGGGTTTTTCAAGGGGAGGCTACACCTTC	CASSPQGFSRGGYTF
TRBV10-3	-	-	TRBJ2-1	TGTGCTATCCTAGCAACGAATTACAATGAGCAGTTCTTC	CAILATNYNEQFF
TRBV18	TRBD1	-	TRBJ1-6	TGTGCCAGCTCACCCTCCGGGACAGGTTTTAATTCACCCCTCCACTTT	CASSPSGTGFNSPLHF
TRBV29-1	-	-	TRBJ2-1	TGCAGCGTTGAGCCGAGCTCCTACAATGAGCAGTTCTTC	CSVEPSSYNEQFF
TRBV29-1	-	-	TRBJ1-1	TGCAGCGTGGCAGGCAGGGCGCACACTGAAGCTTTCTTT	CSVAGRAHTEAFF
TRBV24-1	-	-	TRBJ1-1	TGTGCCACCAGTCCGGGAGGTGACACTGAAGCTTTCTTT	CATSPGGDTEAFF
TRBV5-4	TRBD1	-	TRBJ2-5	TGTGCCAGCAGCTCCAACGGACAGGGGCAAGAGACCCAGTACTTC	CASSSNGQGQETQYF
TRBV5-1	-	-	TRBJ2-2	TGCGCCAGCAGCTTATACCGGGGTACGAACACCGGGGAGCTGTTTTTT	CASSLYRGTNTGELFF
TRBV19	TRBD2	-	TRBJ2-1	TGTGCCAGTAGTAACCTAGCGGGAGCTCTGGGGAATGAGCAGTTCTTC	CASSNLAGALGNEQFF